A selection of T cell receptor beta chains follows, all from one sample in a study of a mutant IDH1 vaccine in newly diagnosed glioma. Their cognate antigens are unknown. Clones were read by immunoSEQ multiplex PCR, and TCRdb kept only the in-frame ones, dropping some. The sample carries tens of thousands of clones, roughly 78% recorded once. Source: PBMCs, taken from a glioma patient whose treatment included an IDH1 peptide vaccine. These receptor sequences come from a man in his fifties with glioma. Both conserved end residues are part of each CDR3. The order of the fields is J gene, V gene, clone size, CDR3 length, D gene, CDR3 protein, CDR3 DNA. A D gene is named only where the DNA matches it firmly. Clone size is stated in some rows and not others, as once, few, many or a class when expanded.

J: TRBJ2-5
V: TRBV7-2
size: -
length: 15
D: TRBD2
CDR3: CASSLAGGRQETQYF
DNA: TGTGCCAGCAGCCTAGCGGGGGGGCGACAAGAGACCCAGTACTTC

J: TRBJ2-1
V: TRBV27
size: -
length: 14
D: TRBD2
CDR3: CASSLRREHNEQFF
DNA: TGTGCCAGCAGTTTAAGGCGGGAGCACAATGAGCAGTTCTTC

J: TRBJ2-1
V: TRBV30
size: -
length: 15
D: TRBD2
CDR3: CACPIAGDPYNEQFF
DNA: TGTGCCTGCCCAATAGCGGGGGACCCCTACAATGAGCAGTTCTTC

J: TRBJ1-1
V: TRBV10-3
size: once
length: 14
D: -
CDR3: CAISERTGSTEAFF
DNA: TGTGCCATCAGTGAACGTACAGGGAGTACTGAAGCTTTCTTT

J: TRBJ1-5
V: TRBV5-8
size: -
length: 14
D: -
CDR3: CASSGAGRNQPQHF
DNA: TGTGCCAGCTCCGGGGCGGGGAGGAATCAGCCCCAGCATTTT

J: TRBJ2-3
V: TRBV2
size: -
length: 14
D: -
CDR3: CASSEPGSTDTQYF
DNA: TGTGCCAGCAGTGAACCGGGGAGCACAGATACGCAGTATTTT

J: TRBJ2-5
V: TRBV18
size: -
length: 15
D: TRBD1
CDR3: CASSRGQGGQETQYF
DNA: TGTGCCAGCTCAAGGGGACAGGGGGGCCAAGAGACCCAGTACTTC

J: TRBJ1-6
V: TRBV7-3
size: -
length: 15
D: -
CDR3: CASSLGLSYNSPLHF
DNA: TGTGCCAGCAGCTTAGGCCTCTCCTATAATTCACCCCTCCACTTT

J: TRBJ1-2
V: TRBV28
size: -
length: 12
D: -
CDR3: CASSPVNYGYTF
DNA: TGTGCCAGCAGTCCGGTTAACTATGGCTACACCTTC

J: TRBJ2-7
V: TRBV5-8
size: -
length: 15
D: TRBD1
CDR3: CASSLPYRGIYEQYF
DNA: TGTGCCAGCAGCTTGCCCTACAGGGGGATCTACGAGCAGTACTTC

J: TRBJ2-1
V: TRBV5-1
size: -
length: 15
D: -
CDR3: CASSLEGQPTNEQFF
DNA: TGCGCCAGCAGCTTGGAAGGACAGCCCACCAATGAGCAGTTCTTC

J: TRBJ1-5
V: TRBV4-1
size: -
length: 14
D: -
CDR3: CASSPGAAMEPQHF
DNA: TGCGCCAGCAGCCCAGGGGCAGCCATGGAGCCCCAGCATTTT

J: TRBJ2-7
V: TRBV30
size: -
length: 13
D: TRBD1
CDR3: CAWSGDRGYEQYF
DNA: TGTGCCTGGAGTGGAGACAGGGGATACGAGCAGTACTTC

J: TRBJ2-3
V: TRBV2
size: -
length: 15
D: -
CDR3: CASSRVAATTDTQYF
DNA: TGTGCCAGCTCGAGGGTAGCCGCTACCACAGATACGCAGTATTTT

J: TRBJ2-3
V: TRBV19
size: -
length: 15
D: -
CDR3: CASMLAVSSTDTQYF
DNA: TGTGCCAGTATGCTAGCAGTTTCTAGCACAGATACGCAGTATTTT

J: TRBJ2-7
V: TRBV29-1
size: -
length: 11
D: -
CDR3: CSVEVTYEQYF
DNA: TGCAGCGTTGAAGTCACATACGAGCAGTACTTC

J: TRBJ2-7
V: TRBV19
size: -
length: 16
D: -
CDR3: CASSIDLRGTFYEQYF
DNA: TGTGCCAGTAGTATAGATCTCAGGGGCACTTTCTACGAGCAGTACTTC

J: TRBJ2-7
V: TRBV5-6
size: -
length: 15
D: TRBD2
CDR3: CASSPGTSGGYEQYF
DNA: TGTGCCAGCAGCCCCGGGACTAGCGGGGGGTACGAGCAGTACTTC

J: TRBJ1-1
V: TRBV9
size: -
length: 14
D: -
CDR3: CASSAGSRNTEAFF
DNA: TGTGCCAGCAGCGCGGGCTCCAGGAACACTGAAGCTTTCTTT

J: TRBJ1-1
V: TRBV27
size: -
length: 14
D: TRBD1
CDR3: CASSPDRGRGEAFF
DNA: TGTGCCAGCAGCCCGGACAGGGGGCGAGGTGAAGCTTTCTTT

J: TRBJ1-2
V: TRBV25-1
size: -
length: 16
D: TRBD1
CDR3: CASSEYTGTGIEGYTF
DNA: TGTGCCAGCAGTGAATATACAGGGACAGGAATTGAGGGCTACACCTTC

J: TRBJ1-6
V: TRBV25-1
size: -
length: 13
D: TRBD1
CDR3: CASSDRGYSPLHF
DNA: TGTGCCAGCAGTGACAGGGGGTATTCACCCCTCCACTTT

J: TRBJ1-1
V: TRBV5-4
size: -
length: 16
D: TRBD1
CDR3: CASSSRDRGWKTEAFF
DNA: TGTGCCAGCAGCAGCCGGGACAGGGGATGGAAAACTGAAGCTTTCTTT

J: TRBJ1-1
V: TRBV7-9
size: medium-sized
length: 13
D: -
CDR3: CASSTTDWNEAFF
DNA: TGTGCCAGCAGCACAACAGACTGGAATGAAGCTTTCTTT

J: TRBJ1-2
V: TRBV9
size: -
length: 14
D: -
CDR3: CASSVEAGNYGYTF
DNA: TGTGCCAGCAGCGTAGAAGCAGGGAACTATGGCTACACCTTC

J: TRBJ1-5
V: TRBV5-6
size: -
length: 15
D: -
CDR3: CASSPRGGREGPQHF
DNA: TGTGCCAGCAGCCCCCGGGGAGGGCGCGAAGGGCCCCAGCATTTT

J: TRBJ1-6
V: TRBV5-6
size: once
length: 17
D: TRBD1
CDR3: CASSELALGQGDSPLHF
DNA: TGTGCCAGCAGTGAACTTGCTCTGGGACAGGGGGATTCACCCCTCCACTTT

J: TRBJ1-1
V: TRBV30
size: -
length: 12
D: -
CDR3: CAWSVLNTEAFF
DNA: TGTGCCTGGAGTGTACTAAACACTGAAGCTTTCTTT

J: TRBJ2-5
V: TRBV4-2
size: -
length: 16
D: TRBD2
CDR3: CASSPQSGGGWETQYF
DNA: TGTGCCAGCAGCCCACAAAGCGGGGGGGGGTGGGAGACCCAGTACTTC

J: TRBJ2-3
V: TRBV6-1
size: -
length: 15
D: TRBD2
CDR3: CASSLGLAGSDTQYF
DNA: TGTGCCAGCAGTTTAGGGCTAGCGGGCTCAGATACGCAGTATTTT

J: TRBJ1-1
V: TRBV6-5
size: -
length: 11
D: -
CDR3: CASLGNIGAFF
DNA: TGTGCCAGCTTGGGTAACATAGGGGCTTTCTTT

J: TRBJ2-5
V: TRBV19
size: -
length: 14
D: TRBD2
CDR3: CASSISREGQTQYF
DNA: TGTGCCAGTAGTATCTCCAGGGAGGGTCAGACCCAGTACTTC

J: TRBJ2-1
V: TRBV5-1
size: -
length: 16
D: TRBD1
CDR3: CASSTGQPGVYNEQFF
DNA: TGCGCCAGCAGCACGGGACAGCCGGGTGTCTACAATGAGCAGTTCTTC

J: TRBJ1-5
V: TRBV19
size: -
length: 14
D: -
CDR3: CASSTGARRQPQHF
DNA: TGTGCCAGTAGCACGGGGGCGCGACGACAGCCCCAGCATTTT

J: TRBJ2-1
V: TRBV2
size: once
length: 15
D: TRBD1
CDR3: CASSRDRESYNEQFF
DNA: TGTGCCAGCAGCCGGGACAGGGAGTCCTACAATGAGCAGTTCTTC

J: TRBJ2-1
V: TRBV10-3
size: -
length: 13
D: -
CDR3: CAIGTQGPNEQFF
DNA: TGTGCCATCGGGACTCAGGGACCCAATGAGCAGTTCTTC

J: TRBJ2-1
V: TRBV4-1
size: -
length: 15
D: TRBD1
CDR3: CASSQTGQGYNEQFF
DNA: TGCGCCAGCAGCCAAACGGGACAGGGATACAATGAGCAGTTCTTC

J: TRBJ1-5
V: TRBV11-2
size: -
length: 16
D: -
CDR3: CASSLASGTVVQPQHF
DNA: TGTGCCAGCAGCTTAGCCTCCGGGACCGTAGTTCAGCCCCAGCATTTT

J: TRBJ2-1
V: TRBV5-1
size: once
length: 15
D: TRBD1
CDR3: CASSPGQGPYNEQFF
DNA: TGCGCCAGCAGCCCCGGACAGGGCCCCTACAATGAGCAGTTCTTC

J: TRBJ1-1
V: TRBV19
size: -
length: 14
D: -
CDR3: CASSKRTANTEAFF
DNA: TGTGCCAGTAGTAAACGGACAGCGAACACTGAAGCTTTCTTT

J: TRBJ2-6
V: TRBV6-5
size: -
length: 15
D: -
CDR3: CASSLGLAGANVLTF
DNA: TGTGCCAGCAGTCTCGGACTGGCCGGGGCCAACGTCCTGACTTTC

J: TRBJ1-1
V: TRBV5-4
size: -
length: 14
D: TRBD1
CDR3: CASSFGQVGTEAFF
DNA: TGTGCCAGCAGCTTTGGACAGGTTGGCACTGAAGCTTTCTTT